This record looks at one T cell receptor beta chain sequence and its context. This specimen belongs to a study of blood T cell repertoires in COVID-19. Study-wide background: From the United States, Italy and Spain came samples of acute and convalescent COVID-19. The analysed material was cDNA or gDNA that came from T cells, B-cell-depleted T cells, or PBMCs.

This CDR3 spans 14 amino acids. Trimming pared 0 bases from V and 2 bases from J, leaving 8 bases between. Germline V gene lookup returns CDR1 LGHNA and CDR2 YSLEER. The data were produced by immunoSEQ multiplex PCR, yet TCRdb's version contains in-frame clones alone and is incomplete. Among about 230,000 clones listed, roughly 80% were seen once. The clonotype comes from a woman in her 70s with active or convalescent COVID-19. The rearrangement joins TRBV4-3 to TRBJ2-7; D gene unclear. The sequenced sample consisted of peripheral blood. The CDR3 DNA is TGCGCCAGCAGCCAAGACATTACAGCCTACGAGCAGTACTTC. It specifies CASSQDITAYEQYF.